This T cell receptor beta chain was sequenced during a study of shared clonotypes between healthy human individuals. Details on this clone: Its matching antigen is unknown.

With 5 bases removed from V and 1 base from J, the gap between germline ends came to 12 bases. This CDR3 comprises 14 residues. Looked up from germline, CDR1 is SGHRS and CDR2 is YFSETQ. The study, taken as a whole, reports: How much donors shared clonotypes was expected to be affected by sequencing depth.

Assay: immunoSEQ multiplex PCR; the TCRdb copy retains only in-frame clones and omits some. The table has over 2 million clones, just under 95% seen once. This clonotype was obtained from a man aged 18-30 years in good health. Some clones in this sample may be carry-over from other donors' samples. What was sequenced was naive CD4+ T cells from PBMCs. Regarding subset: CD45RA+ positively selected. J is TRBJ1-1 and V is TRBV5-1, with a weak D call TRBD1 (6 bases). Here the CDR3 reads CASSFTGRNTEAFF. In DNA, the CDR3 is TGCGCCAGCAGTTTCACAGGGAGGAACACTGAAGCTTTCTTT.